This T cell receptor (beta chain) was observed in a study of somatic mutations in cytotoxic T cells in rheumatoid arthritis. The V segment lost 10 bases and the J segment 4 bases; nucleotides outside the gene matches: 18. There are 18 residues in the CDR3. Germline V gene sequence: CDR1 SNHLY, CDR2 FYNNEI. The assay was immunoSEQ multiplex PCR, and TCRdb's table has in-frame clones only and misses some. The top ten hold about 36% of the sample, which has 4,500 to 5,000 clones, roughly three quarters seen once. The sequenced material came from CD8+ T cells sorted from blood. J is TRBJ2-7 and V is TRBV2; 14 bases are a match to TRBD2. The clonotype comes from a man in his sixties or seventies with rheumatoid arthritis. Here the CDR3 DNA reads TGTGCCATCTTTTCCGGGACAGGGAGACTAGCGGGAGGGTACGAGCAGTACTTC. This encodes CAIFSGTGRLAGGYEQYF.